The clone carrying this TCR beta chain was recorded once. Its antigen is undetermined. These data originate in a study of graft-versus-host responses after intestinal transplantation. In the study overall: Recipients received multivisceral, liver-intestinal, or isolated intestinal transplants.

The table came from immunoSEQ multiplex PCR; TCRdb's copy has only in-frame clones and leaves some out. The table has 80,000 to 95,000 clones, roughly 91% seen once. Study observations and caveats: Within allografts, high graft-versus-host to host-versus-graft clonal ratios were seen among patients with graft-donor T cell macrochimerism. Peak levels of circulating GvH clones tracked with early post-transplant HvG declines. GvH clones occurred in recipient marrow; some first appeared in ileum or blood.

The receptor was isolated from a human donor who received an intestinal transplant. The sequencing here drew on unstimulated CD8+ T cells sorted from spleen or lymph node cells, taken before intestinal transplant.

The CDR3 sequence: CASSRTGTHGGETQYF. CDR3 DNA sequence: TGTGCCAGCAGCCGCACAGGGACCCACGGGGGGGAGACCCAGTACTTC. The chain joins TRBV7-6 to TRBJ2-5; the D gene is possibly TRBD2 (7 bases). The CDR3 has 16 residues. CDR1 and CDR2 from the germline V gene are SGHVS and FNYEAQ. V was shortened by 5 bases and J by 5 bases, with 21 bases between the two germline ends.